Below are 9 T cell receptor beta chains sequenced from a single sample in a study of OX40 agonist ivuxolimab in advanced cancers. TCRdb's copy holds only in-frame clones and misses some; the assay was immunoSEQ multiplex PCR. This table has approximately 61,000 clones, approximately 89% appearing once. Sequenced here: CD4+ or CD8+ T cells sorted from blood, sampled in a trial of the OX40 agonist ivuxolimab. These receptors all come from an adult with an advanced solid tumor such as melanoma, head and neck, liver or kidney cancer.

The V and J genes are TRBV11-1 and TRBJ1-2; D ambiguous. Between the trimmed V and J ends, which lost 5 bases and 2 bases, there was a span of 9 bases. In germline, CDR1 is SGHAT, CDR2 FQDESV (reference sequence). This CDR3 region has 13 residues. CDR3 bases: TGTGCCAGCAGCCAAGGACCCAACTATGGCTACACCTTC. It encodes CASSQGPNYGYTF.

This clone was observed a few times. The gene calls are TRBV7-9 and TRBJ1-1; a possible D gene is TRBD1 (6 bases). CDR3 size: 13 residues. The V and J ends lost 5 bases and 5 bases respectively, with 12 bases between them. Per the germline V gene, CDR1 is SEHNR and CDR2 is FQNEAQ (reference sequence). The CDR3 protein is CASSAATGTEAFF. In DNA form, the CDR3 reads TGTGCCAGCAGCGCCGCCACAGGGACTGAAGCTTTCTTT.

The chain links TRBV2 to TRBJ1-1; D might be TRBD1 (6 bases). The V gene lost 5 bases and the J gene lost 6 bases, with 16 bases spanning the gap. Germline-derived CDR1 and CDR2 are SNHLY and FYNNEI. The CDR3 runs 14 residues. The chain's CDR3 is CASSPPGGSAEAFF. The CDR3 DNA sequence: TGTGCCAGCAGTCCACCGGGGGGCAGCGCTGAAGCTTTCTTT.

The gene calls are TRBV4-1 and TRBJ1-4; D perhaps matches TRBD1 (6 bases). The CDR3 contains 16 residues. V lost 1 base, J lost 7 bases, and 16 bases lay in between. Germline assignment: CDR1 MGHRA and CDR2 YSYEKL. CDR3 protein: CASSQALKGTLEKLFF. In DNA, the CDR3 is TGCGCCAGCAGCCAAGCCCTGAAGGGGACACTTGAAAAACTGTTTTTT.

A single count supports this clone. CDR3: CASSLWGSGTNNEQFF. CDR3 bases: TGTGCCAGCAGCTTGTGGGGGTCCGGGACCAATAATGAGCAGTTCTTC. This chain joins TRBV5-4 and TRBJ2-1; perhaps D is TRBD1 or TRBD2 (5 bases each). V was shortened by 1 base and J by 7 bases, with 18 bases between the two germline ends. Germline assignment: CDR1 SGHNT and CDR2 YYREEE (reference sequence). The CDR3 sequence is 16 residues long.

The V call is TRBV18, the J call TRBJ2-3; no definite D call. This CDR3 region has 14 residues. In germline, CDR1 is KGHSH, CDR2 LQKENI. V gave up 0 bases and J gave up 0 bases, with 4 bases separating them. The CDR3 spells CASSPPVSTDTQYF. CDR3 coding DNA: TGTGCCAGCTCACCACCGGTTAGCACAGATACGCAGTATTTT.

This chain links TRBV6-5 with TRBJ2-1; 10 nucleotides align to TRBD1. This CDR3 region has 15 residues. The germline gives CDR1 MNHEY, CDR2 SVGAGI. The J segment lost 4 bases and the V segment lost 3 bases, leaving 3 bases of the junction unmatched. CDR3 loop: CASSYGTGVYNEQFF. In DNA form, the CDR3 reads TGTGCCAGCAGTTATGGGACAGGGGTGTACAATGAGCAGTTCTTC.

V is TRBV27 and J is TRBJ2-5; unclear D gene. This CDR3 comprises 17 residues. The V and J ends lost 5 bases and 1 base respectively, with 20 bases between them. Germline V gene data show CDR1 as MNHEY and CDR2 as SMNVEV (reference sequence). CDR3 in DNA: TGTGCCAGCAGTAAAAGTGGGCCCCTTTACACCCAAGAGACCCAGTACTTC. It translates to CASSKSGPLYTQETQYF.

This sequence joins TRBV30 and TRBJ2-7; possibly TRBD1 for D (6 bases). Trimming cost V 0 bases and J 7 bases, with 31 bases left between them. CDR1 and CDR2 from the germline V gene are GTSNPN and SVGIG (reference sequence). The CDR3 loop spans 19 amino acids. In nucleotides, the CDR3 is TGTGCCTGGAGTGTACCTCCCCGGGACATAACCCTCCCTCCGCGAGAGCAGTACTTC. This gives the protein CAWSVPPRDITLPPREQYF.